The T cell receptor beta chain under discussion was sequenced for a study of T cell responses to AZD1222 COVID-19 vaccine. Broader study findings: Repertoire sampling happened only post peak T cell response. Distributed over spike, vaccine-associated CD4 TCRs predominated at 160-218 and 743-854. After two AZD1222 doses, spike-specific TCR breadth and depth rose versus day 0.

The method was immunoSEQ multiplex PCR; TCRdb's version includes in-frame clones alone and lacks a portion of them. The data show fewer than 200,000 clones, with more than 85% seen just once and over 1.5% held by the top ten. CDR1 is SGHRS, CDR2 YFSETQ, per germline. V lost 0 bases and J 3 bases, leaving 16 bases between the germline ends. The CDR3 extends over 16 amino acids. Worth noting for this clone: Antigen: not known.

This sample comprised peripheral blood, obtained 28 days after the second AZD1222 dose. The V call is TRBV5-1, the J call TRBJ2-7, with TRBD1 as a possible D gene (6 bases). This receptor was obtained from an adult who received the AZD1222 COVID-19 vaccine. CDR3 region: CASSLAGDTLLYEQYF. The CDR3 DNA sequence: TGCGCCAGCAGCTTGGCCGGGGACACCCTTCTCTACGAGCAGTACTTC.